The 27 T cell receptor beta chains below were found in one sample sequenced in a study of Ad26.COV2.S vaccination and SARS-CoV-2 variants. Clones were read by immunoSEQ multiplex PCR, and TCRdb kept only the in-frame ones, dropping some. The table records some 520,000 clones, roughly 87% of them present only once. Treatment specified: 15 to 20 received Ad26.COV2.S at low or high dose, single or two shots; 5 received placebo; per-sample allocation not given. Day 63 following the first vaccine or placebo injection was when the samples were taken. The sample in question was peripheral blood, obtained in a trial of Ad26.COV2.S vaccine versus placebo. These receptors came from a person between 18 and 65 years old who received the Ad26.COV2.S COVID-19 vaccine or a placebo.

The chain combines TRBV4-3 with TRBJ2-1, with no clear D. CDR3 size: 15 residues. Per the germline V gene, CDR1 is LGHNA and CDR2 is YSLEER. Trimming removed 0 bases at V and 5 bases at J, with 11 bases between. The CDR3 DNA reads TGCGCCAGCAGCCAAGAGTCCTACGCGAACAATGAGCAGTTCTTC. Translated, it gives CASSQESYANNEQFF.

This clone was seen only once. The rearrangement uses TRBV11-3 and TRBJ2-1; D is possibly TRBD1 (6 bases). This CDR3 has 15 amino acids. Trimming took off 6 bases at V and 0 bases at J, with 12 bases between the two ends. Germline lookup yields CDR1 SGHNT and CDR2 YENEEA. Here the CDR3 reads CASSHRVSSYNEQFF. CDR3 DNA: TGTGCCAGCAGTCACAGGGTAAGCTCCTACAATGAGCAGTTCTTC.

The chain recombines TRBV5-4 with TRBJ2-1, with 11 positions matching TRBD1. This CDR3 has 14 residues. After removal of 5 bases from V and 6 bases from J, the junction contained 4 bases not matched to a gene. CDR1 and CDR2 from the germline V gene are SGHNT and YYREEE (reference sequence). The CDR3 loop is CASRDRGQVNEQFF. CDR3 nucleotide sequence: TGTGCCAGCAGGGACAGGGGGCAGGTCAATGAGCAGTTCTTC.

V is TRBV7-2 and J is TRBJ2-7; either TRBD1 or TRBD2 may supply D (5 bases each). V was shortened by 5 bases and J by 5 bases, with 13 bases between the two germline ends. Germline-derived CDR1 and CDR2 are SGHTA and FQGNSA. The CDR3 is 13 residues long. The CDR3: CASSRSDRDEQYF. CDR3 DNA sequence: TGTGCCAGCAGCCGTAGCGACAGAGACGAGCAGTACTTC.

The CDR3 nucleotides are TGTGCCAGCAGCTTCTCCGGAGGAGTCACAGATACGCAGTATTTT. It codes for CASSFSGGVTDTQYF. The chain carries TRBV5-6 and TRBJ2-3; TRBD2 might be the D (5 bases). Per germline, CDR1 SGHDT and CDR2 YYEEEE. The CDR3 is made up of 15 amino acids. V lost 2 bases, J lost 2 bases, and 12 bases lay in between.

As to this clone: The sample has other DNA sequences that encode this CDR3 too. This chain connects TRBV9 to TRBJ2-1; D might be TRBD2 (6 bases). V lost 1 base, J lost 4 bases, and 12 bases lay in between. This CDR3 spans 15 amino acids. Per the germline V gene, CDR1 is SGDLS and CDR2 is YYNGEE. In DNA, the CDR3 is TGTGCCAGCAGCGTAAGCGGCCGGGGGTACAATGAGCAGTTCTTC. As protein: CASSVSGRGYNEQFF.

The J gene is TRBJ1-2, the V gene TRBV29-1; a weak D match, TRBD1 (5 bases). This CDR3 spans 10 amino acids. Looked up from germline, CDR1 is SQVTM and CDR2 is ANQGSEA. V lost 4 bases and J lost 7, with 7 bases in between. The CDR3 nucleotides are TGCAGCGTTGGCGGGGCTGGCTACACCTTC. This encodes CSVGGAGYTF.

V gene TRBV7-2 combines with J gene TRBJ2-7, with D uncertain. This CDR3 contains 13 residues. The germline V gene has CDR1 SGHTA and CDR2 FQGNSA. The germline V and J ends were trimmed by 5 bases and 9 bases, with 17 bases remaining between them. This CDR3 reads CASSDNRGVGQYF. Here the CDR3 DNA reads TGTGCCAGCAGCGACAACCGCGGTGTAGGGCAGTACTTC.

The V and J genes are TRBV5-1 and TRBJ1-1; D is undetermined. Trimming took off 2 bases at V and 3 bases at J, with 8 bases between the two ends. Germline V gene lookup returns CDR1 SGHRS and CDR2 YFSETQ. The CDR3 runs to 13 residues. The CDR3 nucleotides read TGCGCCAGCAGCTTTTCGGCCGACACTGAAGCTTTCTTT. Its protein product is CASSFSADTEAFF.

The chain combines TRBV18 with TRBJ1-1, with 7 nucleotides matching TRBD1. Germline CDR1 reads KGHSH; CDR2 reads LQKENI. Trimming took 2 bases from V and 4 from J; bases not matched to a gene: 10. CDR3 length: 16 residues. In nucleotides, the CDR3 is TGTGCCAGCTCACCAGACAGTGGAAACAGGGGCACTGAAGCTTTCTTT. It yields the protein CASSPDSGNRGTEAFF.

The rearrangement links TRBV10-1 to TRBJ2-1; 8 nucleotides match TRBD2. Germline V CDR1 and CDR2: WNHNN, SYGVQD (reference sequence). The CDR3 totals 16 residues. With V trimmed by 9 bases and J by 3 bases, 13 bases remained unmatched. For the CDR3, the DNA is TGCGCCAGGGACCGGGGGGGAGGGCCTAGCTACAATGAGCAGTTCTTC. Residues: CARDRGGGPSYNEQFF.

This CDR3 reads CSASVPAGPDTQYF. CDR3 nucleotide sequence: TGCAGTGCTAGTGTCCCAGCGGGTCCAGATACGCAGTATTTT. V gene TRBV20-1 combines with J gene TRBJ2-3; D perhaps matches TRBD2 (6 bases). V lost 3 bases to trimming and J lost 4 bases, with 14 bases between them. This CDR3 contains 14 residues. Germline V gene lookup returns CDR1 DFQATT and CDR2 SNEGSKA (reference sequence).

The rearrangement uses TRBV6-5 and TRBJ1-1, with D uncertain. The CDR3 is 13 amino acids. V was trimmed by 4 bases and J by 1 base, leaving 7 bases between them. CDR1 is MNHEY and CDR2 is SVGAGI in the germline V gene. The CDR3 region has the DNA TGTGCCAGCAGTTCGCGATCGAACACTGAAGCTTTCTTT. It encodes CASSSRSNTEAFF.

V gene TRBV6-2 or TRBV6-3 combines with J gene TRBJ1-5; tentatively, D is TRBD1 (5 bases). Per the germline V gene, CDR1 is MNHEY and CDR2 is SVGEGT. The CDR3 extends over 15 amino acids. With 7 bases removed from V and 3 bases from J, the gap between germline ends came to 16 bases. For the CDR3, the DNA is TGTGCCAGCACCCCATCCGGGACGAACAATCAGCCCCAGCATTTT. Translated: CASTPSGTNNQPQHF.

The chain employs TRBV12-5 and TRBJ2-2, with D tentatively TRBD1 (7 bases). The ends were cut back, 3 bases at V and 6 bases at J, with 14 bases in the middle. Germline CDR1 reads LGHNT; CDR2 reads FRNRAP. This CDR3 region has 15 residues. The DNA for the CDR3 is TGTGCTAGTGGTTTCTTGCAGGGGGGTGCCGGGGAGCTGTTTTTT. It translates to CASGFLQGGAGELFF.

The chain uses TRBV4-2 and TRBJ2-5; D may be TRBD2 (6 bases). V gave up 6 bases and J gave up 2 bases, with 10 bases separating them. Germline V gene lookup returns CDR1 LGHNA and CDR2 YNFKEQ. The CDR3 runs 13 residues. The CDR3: CASSISGQETQYF. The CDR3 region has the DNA TGTGCCAGCAGTATTAGCGGACAAGAGACCCAGTACTTC.

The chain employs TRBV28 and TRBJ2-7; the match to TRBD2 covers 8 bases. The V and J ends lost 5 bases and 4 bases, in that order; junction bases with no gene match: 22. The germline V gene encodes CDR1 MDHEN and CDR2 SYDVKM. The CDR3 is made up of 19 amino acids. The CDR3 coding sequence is TGTGCCAGCAGTCCATCACTTTTGGCTAGCGGGTGGGAAGATTACGAGCAGTACTTC. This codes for CASSPSLLASGWEDYEQYF.

The CDR3 here is CASSFEGLGYGYTF. Here the CDR3 DNA reads TGTGCCAGCAGTTTCGAGGGCCTGGGCTATGGCTACACCTTC. The rearrangement links TRBV6-6 to TRBJ1-2; no reliable D call. V lost 4 bases and J 4 bases, leaving 13 bases between the germline ends. The V gene's germline CDR1 is MNHNY and CDR2 SVGAGI (reference sequence). There are 14 residues in the CDR3.

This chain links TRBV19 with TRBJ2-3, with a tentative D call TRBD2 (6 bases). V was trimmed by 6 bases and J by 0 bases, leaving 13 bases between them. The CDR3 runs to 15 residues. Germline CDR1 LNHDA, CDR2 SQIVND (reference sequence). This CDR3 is CASRSLAASTDTQYF. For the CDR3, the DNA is TGTGCCAGTAGATCACTAGCAGCCAGCACAGATACGCAGTATTTT.

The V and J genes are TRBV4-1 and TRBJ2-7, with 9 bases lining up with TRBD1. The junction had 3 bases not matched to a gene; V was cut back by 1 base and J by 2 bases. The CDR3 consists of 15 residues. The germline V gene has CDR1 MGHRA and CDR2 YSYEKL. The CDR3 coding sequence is TGCGCCAGCAGCCAAGGAAGGACAGGGGCCTACGAGCAGTACTTC. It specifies CASSQGRTGAYEQYF.

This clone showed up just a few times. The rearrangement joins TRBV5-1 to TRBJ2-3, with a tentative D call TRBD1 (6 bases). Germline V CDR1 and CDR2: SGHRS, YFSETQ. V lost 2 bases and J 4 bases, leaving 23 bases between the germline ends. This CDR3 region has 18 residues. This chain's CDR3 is CASSFLGMRLRGSDTQYF. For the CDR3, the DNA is TGCGCCAGCAGCTTCCTCGGGATGAGATTAAGGGGGTCAGATACGCAGTATTTT.

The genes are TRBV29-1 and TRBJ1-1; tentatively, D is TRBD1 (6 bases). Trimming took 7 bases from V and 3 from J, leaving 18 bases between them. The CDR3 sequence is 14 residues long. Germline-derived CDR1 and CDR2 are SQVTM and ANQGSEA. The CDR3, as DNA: TGCAGCGCACAAACAGGGAAGGGCGACACTGAAGCTTTCTTT. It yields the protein CSAQTGKGDTEAFF.

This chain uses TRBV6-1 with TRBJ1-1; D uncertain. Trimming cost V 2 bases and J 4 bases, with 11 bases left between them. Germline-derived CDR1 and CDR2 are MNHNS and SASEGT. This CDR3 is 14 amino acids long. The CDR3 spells CASSEWASVTEAFF. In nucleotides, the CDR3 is TGTGCCAGCAGTGAATGGGCAAGTGTCACTGAAGCTTTCTTT.

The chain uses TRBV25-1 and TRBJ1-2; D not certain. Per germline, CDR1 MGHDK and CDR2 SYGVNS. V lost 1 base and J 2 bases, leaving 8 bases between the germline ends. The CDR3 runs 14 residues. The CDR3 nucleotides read TGTGCCAGCAGTGAATTTGGGGAAAACTATGGCTACACCTTC. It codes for CASSEFGENYGYTF.

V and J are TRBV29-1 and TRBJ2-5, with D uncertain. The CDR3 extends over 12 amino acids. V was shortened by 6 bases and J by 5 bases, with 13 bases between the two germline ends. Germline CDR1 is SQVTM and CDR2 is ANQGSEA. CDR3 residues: CSVSPTVETQYF. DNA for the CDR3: TGCAGCGTCTCCCCTACAGTGGAGACCCAGTACTTC.

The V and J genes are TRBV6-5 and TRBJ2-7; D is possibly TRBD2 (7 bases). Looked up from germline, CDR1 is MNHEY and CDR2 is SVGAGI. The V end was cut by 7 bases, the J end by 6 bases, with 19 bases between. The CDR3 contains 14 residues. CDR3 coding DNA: TGTGCCAGCAAGGGGGAGGGGACCACTAGCGAGCAGTACTTC. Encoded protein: CASKGEGTTSEQYF.

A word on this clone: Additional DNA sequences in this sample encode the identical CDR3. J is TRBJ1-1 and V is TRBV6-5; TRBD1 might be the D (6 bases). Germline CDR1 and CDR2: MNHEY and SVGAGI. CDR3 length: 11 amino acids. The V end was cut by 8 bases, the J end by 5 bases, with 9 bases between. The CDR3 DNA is TGTGCCAGCGGGAGGGGGACTGAAGCTTTCTTT. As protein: CASGRGTEAFF.